A single T cell receptor (beta chain) is shown here with its context. These data originate in a study of blood T cell repertoires in COVID-19. Across the whole study: The United States, Italy and Spain provided the acute and convalescent COVID-19 samples. T cells, B-cell-depleted T cells, or PBMCs supplied cDNA or gDNA.

The CDR3 has 15 amino acids. Germline V gene data show CDR1 as SNHLY and CDR2 as FYNNEI. Trimming took 5 bases from V and 6 from J; bases not matched to a gene: 9. TCRdb keeps only in-frame clones here, not all; method: immunoSEQ multiplex PCR. The table includes around 150,000 clones, roughly four fifths detected once. The rearrangement joins TRBV2 to TRBJ1-5; TRBD1 matches at 8 bases. The sequence was collected from a man aged 45-65 years who had recovered from COVID-19. The specimen was PBMCs or T cells enriched from blood (not recorded which). Here the CDR3 reads CASSSQGVRSQPQHF. In DNA form, the CDR3 reads TGTGCCAGCAGTTCACAGGGGGTCCGAAGTCAGCCCCAGCATTTT.